This TCR beta chain was sequenced in a study of blood T cell repertoires in COVID-19. Study as a whole: PBMCs, B-cell-depleted T cells, or T cells were the source of the cDNA or gDNA that made up the material.

Recovery among Cohort 3 donors was established by two negative PCRs, clearance, or symptom resolution. The CDR3 extends over 17 amino acids. V was clipped by 1 base and J by 3 bases, with 16 bases between them. Per the germline V gene, CDR1 is MGHRA and CDR2 is YSYEKL. TCRdb's table, derived via immunoSEQ multiplex PCR, lists solely in-frame clones and lacks some. Of about 290,000 clones in the sample, around 86% were seen once. The TCR was taken from a woman between 40 and 50 years old who had recovered from COVID-19. The V gene is TRBV4-1, the J gene TRBJ1-5; D not certain. Input material: PBMCs or T cells enriched from blood (not recorded which). Here the CDR3 DNA reads TGCGCCAGCAGCCAAGGGCAGGCCCTTCGTGACAATCAGCCCCAGCATTTT. It encodes CASSQGQALRDNQPQHF.